The T cell receptor (beta chain) under discussion was sequenced for a study of CD8 T cells in Susac syndrome. An input of roughly 0.5 to 1 ug of RNA was subjected to reverse transcription using random hexamers. MiXCR, run by TCRdb on the immunoSEQ multiplex PCR reads, gives a single entry per CDR3 protein. The data show more than 120,000 distinct CDR3 sequences, 94% seen once. Germline V CDR1 and CDR2: SQVTM, ANQGSEA. CDR3 length: 12 residues. V gave up 6 bases and J gave up 1 base, with 9 bases separating them. Sequenced material: CD4+ T cells from PBMCs. The receptor was derived from a human donor in good health. This chain connects TRBV29-1 to TRBJ1-1; D perhaps matches TRBD1 (6 bases). CDR3 sequence (DNA): TGCAGCGTCGGGACACGGAACACTGAAGCTTTCTTT. It codes for CSVGTRNTEAFF.